This TCR beta chain was identified in a study of cytomegalovirus exposure and HLA in healthy donors. CDR1 and CDR2 from the germline V gene are SGHRS and YFSETQ. The CDR3 totals 15 residues. Trimming shortened V by 6 bases and J by 7 bases, and 23 bases separated the two germline ends. Primers: 60 Vbeta forward and 13 Jbeta reverse. Data came from immunoSEQ multiplex PCR; TCRdb stores just in-frame clones and leaves some out. This table lists about 130,000 clones. The donors, nominally healthy at sampling, likely had unrecorded immune exposures. The rearrangement uses TRBV5-1 and TRBJ2-7, with a tentative D call TRBD2 (6 bases). The sequence derives from a woman between 35 and 50 years old in good health and CMV-seropositive. Sequenced input: PBMCs. The CDR3 protein is CASTLTGVDLGEQYF. The CDR3 DNA reads as TGCGCCAGCACCCTTACGGGAGTGGATCTCGGGGAGCAGTACTTC. Full variable domain (rest looked up from reference TRBV5-1 and TRBJ2-7): KAGVTQTPRYLIKTRGQQVTLSCSPISGHRSVSWYQQTPGQGLQFLFEYFSETQRNKGNFPGRFSGRQFSNSRSEMNVSTLELGDSALYLCASTLTGVDLGEQYFGPGTRLTVT.